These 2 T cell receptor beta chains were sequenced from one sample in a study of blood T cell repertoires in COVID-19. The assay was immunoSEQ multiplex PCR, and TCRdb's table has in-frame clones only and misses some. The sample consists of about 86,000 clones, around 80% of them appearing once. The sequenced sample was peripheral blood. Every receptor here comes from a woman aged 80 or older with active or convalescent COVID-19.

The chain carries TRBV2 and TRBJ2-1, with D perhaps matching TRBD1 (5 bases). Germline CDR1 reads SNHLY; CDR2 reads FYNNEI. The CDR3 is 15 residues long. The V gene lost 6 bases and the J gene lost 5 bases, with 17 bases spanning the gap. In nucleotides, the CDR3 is TGTGCCAGCAGGCCAGGGAAGAGGACGAACAATGAGCAGTTCTTC. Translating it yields CASRPGKRTNNEQFF.

CDR3 region: CASSGRQNSYEQYF. The DNA of the CDR3 is TGTGCCAGCAGTGGGCGACAGAACTCCTACGAGCAGTACTTC. V is TRBV25-1 and J is TRBJ2-7, with a possible D match to TRBD1 (5 bases). CDR1 MGHDK and CDR2 SYGVNS come from the germline V gene. The CDR3 runs to 14 residues. Trimming took 4 bases from V and 0 from J, leaving 10 bases between them.